Listed below are T cell receptor beta chains from one sample, sequenced in a study of blood T cell repertoires in COVID-19. Generated by immunoSEQ multiplex PCR, the TCRdb table keeps only in-frame clones and is missing some. In the table there are about 330,000 clones, about 90% of which are singletons. Sequencing was done on a sample of PBMCs or T cells enriched from blood (not recorded which). These receptors all stem from a woman younger than 45 who had recovered from COVID-19. The conserved cysteine and the conserved F or W are not part of the CDR3 here.

CDR3aa: ASSRGTPGGYT
v_gene: TRBV7-9
j_gene: TRBJ1-2

CDR3aa: ASSHSGFNEQY
v_gene: TRBV3-1/TRBV3-2
j_gene: TRBJ2-7

CDR3aa: ASSSPLRTGNEQF
v_gene: TRBV5-1
j_gene: TRBJ2-1

CDR3aa: ASREAGTGNTIY
v_gene: TRBV5-6
j_gene: TRBJ1-3

CDR3aa: AWSVQGWNYGYT
v_gene: TRBV30
j_gene: TRBJ1-2

CDR3aa: ASSLQTYNSPLH
v_gene: TRBV14
j_gene: TRBJ1-6

CDR3aa: ASSQVSRGPYEQY
v_gene: TRBV3-1/TRBV3-2
j_gene: TRBJ2-7

CDR3aa: ASSSPLAGATYEQY
v_gene: TRBV11-2
j_gene: TRBJ2-7

CDR3aa: ASSSAGLAGRNNEQF
v_gene: TRBV5-1
j_gene: TRBJ2-1

CDR3aa: ASSPPDRATYGYT
v_gene: TRBV19
j_gene: TRBJ1-2

CDR3aa: ASSTRTGIDTEAF
v_gene: TRBV7-9
j_gene: TRBJ1-1

CDR3aa: ASSLAGQVYGYT
v_gene: TRBV5-4
j_gene: TRBJ1-2

CDR3aa: ASSQAERGVSYEQY
v_gene: TRBV4-1
j_gene: TRBJ2-7

CDR3aa: AWSGQGGSPLH
v_gene: TRBV30
j_gene: TRBJ1-6

CDR3aa: ASSVWDRGYGNTIY
v_gene: TRBV9
j_gene: TRBJ1-3

CDR3aa: ASRTRPGQFNEKLF
v_gene: TRBV2
j_gene: TRBJ1-4

CDR3aa: ASSQGAGGQGYT
v_gene: TRBV3-1/TRBV3-2
j_gene: TRBJ1-2

CDR3aa: ASSYYRGGYT
v_gene: TRBV6-5
j_gene: TRBJ1-2

CDR3aa: ASSEGEGARTEAF
v_gene: TRBV10-1
j_gene: TRBJ1-1

CDR3aa: ASSQVGKSGGSHNEQF
v_gene: TRBV3-1/TRBV3-2
j_gene: TRBJ2-1

CDR3aa: ASSQETGPDTQY
v_gene: TRBV7-9
j_gene: TRBJ2-3

CDR3aa: ASSLGAGWLEAF
v_gene: TRBV11-2
j_gene: TRBJ1-1

CDR3aa: ATGTGGGIGYGYT
v_gene: TRBV28
j_gene: TRBJ1-2

CDR3aa: AWTTDSDYYGYT
v_gene: TRBV30
j_gene: TRBJ1-2

CDR3aa: ASSYGEGSYNEQF
v_gene: TRBV6-5
j_gene: TRBJ2-1

CDR3aa: ASSYAGAGQAYNEQF
v_gene: TRBV6-2/TRBV6-3
j_gene: TRBJ2-1

CDR3aa: ASSMGQGGAEAF
v_gene: TRBV19
j_gene: TRBJ1-1

CDR3aa: ASSFTGTEQY
v_gene: TRBV7-9
j_gene: TRBJ2-7

CDR3aa: ASSLEAGARDTQY
v_gene: TRBV5-5
j_gene: TRBJ2-3

CDR3aa: ASSKASTIAKNIQY
v_gene: TRBV21-1
j_gene: TRBJ2-4

CDR3aa: ASSFRGQETQY
v_gene: TRBV12-3/TRBV12-4
j_gene: TRBJ2-5

CDR3aa: ASSDHGGYSPLH
v_gene: TRBV6-4
j_gene: TRBJ1-6

CDR3aa: ASSVRAGGTGAYEQY
v_gene: TRBV9
j_gene: TRBJ2-7

CDR3aa: ASSTNRGAETQY
v_gene: TRBV19
j_gene: TRBJ2-5

CDR3aa: ASSLSGVLDTDTQY
v_gene: TRBV11-2
j_gene: TRBJ2-3

CDR3aa: ASSPRGRATNEKLF
v_gene: TRBV18
j_gene: TRBJ1-4

CDR3aa: ASSWTGDNGQY
v_gene: TRBV5-6
j_gene: TRBJ2-7

CDR3aa: ASSWRGQTGELF
v_gene: TRBV5-1
j_gene: TRBJ2-2

CDR3aa: ASSLTSGGDNEQF
v_gene: TRBV5-4
j_gene: TRBJ2-1

CDR3aa: ASSSGRQGATDTQY
v_gene: TRBV5-1
j_gene: TRBJ2-3

CDR3aa: ASSTRDGTDTQY
v_gene: TRBV7-2
j_gene: TRBJ2-3

CDR3aa: ASSLELGQYGETQY
v_gene: TRBV11-2
j_gene: TRBJ2-5

CDR3aa: ASTRDRGSGYT
v_gene: TRBV12-3/TRBV12-4
j_gene: TRBJ1-2

CDR3aa: ASIGVNQPQH
v_gene: TRBV28
j_gene: TRBJ1-5

CDR3aa: ASSLGDRGQLRNEQF
v_gene: TRBV7-9
j_gene: TRBJ2-1

CDR3aa: ASSIRGGREGQPQH
v_gene: TRBV19
j_gene: TRBJ1-5

CDR3aa: AWIPDGSSYNEQF
v_gene: TRBV30
j_gene: TRBJ2-1

CDR3aa: ASSPGQFTGELF
v_gene: TRBV19
j_gene: TRBJ2-2

CDR3aa: ASIADIAGKQETQY
v_gene: TRBV10-2
j_gene: TRBJ2-5

CDR3aa: ASSQDRGYNQPQH
v_gene: TRBV4-1
j_gene: TRBJ1-5

CDR3aa: ASPPGRATDTEAF
v_gene: TRBV28
j_gene: TRBJ1-1

CDR3aa: ASSPPGFGQPQH
v_gene: TRBV28
j_gene: TRBJ1-5

CDR3aa: ASSSGDNQPQH
v_gene: TRBV7-6
j_gene: TRBJ1-5